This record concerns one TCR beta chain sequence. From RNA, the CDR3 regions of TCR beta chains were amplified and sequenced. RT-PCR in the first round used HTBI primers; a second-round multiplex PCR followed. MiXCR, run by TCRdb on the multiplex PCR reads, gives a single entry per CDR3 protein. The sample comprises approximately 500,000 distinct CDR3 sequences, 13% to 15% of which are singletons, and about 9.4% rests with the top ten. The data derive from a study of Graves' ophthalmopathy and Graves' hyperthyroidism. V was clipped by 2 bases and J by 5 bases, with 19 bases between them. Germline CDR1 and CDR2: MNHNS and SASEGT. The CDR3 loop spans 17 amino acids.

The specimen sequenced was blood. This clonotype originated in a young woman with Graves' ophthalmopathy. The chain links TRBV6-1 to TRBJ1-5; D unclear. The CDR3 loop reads CASSEPHRSVADQPQHF. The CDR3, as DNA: TGTGCCAGCAGTGAACCCCACCGTTCAGTTGCGGATCAGCCCCAGCATTTT.